The 13 T cell receptor beta chains below were found in one sample sequenced in a study of Tregs in tolerant kidney transplant recipients. TCRdb keeps only in-frame clones here, not all; method: immunoSEQ multiplex PCR. Among 60,000 or so clones, 65% to 85% were seen once, and the ten largest hold about 5%. Sequencing was done on a sample of CD4+ T cells from blood. These receptors all come from a human donor in good health.

The rearrangement uses TRBV7-3 and TRBJ1-1; tentative D call: TRBD1 (5 bases). The V gene lost 2 bases and the J gene lost 3 bases, with 10 bases spanning the gap. The germline CDR1 and CDR2 sequences are SGHTA and FQGTGA. This CDR3 has 14 amino acids. The CDR3: CASSLRGGDTEAFF. For the CDR3, the DNA is TGTGCCAGCAGCTTACGCGGGGGGGACACTGAAGCTTTCTTT.

This chain links TRBV4-2 with TRBJ1-5; D is ambiguous. The CDR3 totals 13 residues. The V gene's germline CDR1 is LGHNA and CDR2 YNFKEQ. V lost 0 bases and J lost 7, with 7 bases in between. In DNA form, the CDR3 reads TGTGCCAGCAGCCAAGATGAGAGACAGCCCCAGCATTTT. Protein sequence: CASSQDERQPQHF.

This rearrangement joins TRBV5-4 to TRBJ2-5; D perhaps matches TRBD1 (6 bases). The CDR3 is 14 residues long. Per the germline V gene, CDR1 is SGHNT and CDR2 is YYREEE (reference sequence). Trimming pared 4 bases from V and 2 bases from J, leaving 12 bases between. In DNA, the CDR3 is TGTGCCAGCAGCGTTACAGGGAGTCAAGAGACCCAGTACTTC. Its translation: CASSVTGSQETQYF.

J is TRBJ1-4 and V is TRBV5-8, with D possibly TRBD1 on 5 matching bases. CDR1 SGHTS and CDR2 YDEGEE come from the germline V gene. CDR3 size: 16 residues. Trimming took off 3 bases at V and 2 bases at J, with 14 bases between the two ends. The DNA for the CDR3 is TGTGCCAGCAGCTGGTTTCGGGGGAACACTAATGAAAAACTGTTTTTT. Its translation is CASSWFRGNTNEKLFF.

V and J are TRBV9 and TRBJ2-2; D may be TRBD2 (5 bases). CDR3 size: 14 residues. CDR1 SGDLS and CDR2 YYNGEE come from the germline V gene. The V gene lost 2 bases and the J gene lost 5 bases, with 10 bases spanning the gap. The CDR3 is CASSVGLETGELFF. The CDR3 nucleotides read TGTGCCAGCAGCGTCGGACTGGAGACCGGGGAGCTGTTTTTT.

The chain is built from TRBV5-5 and TRBJ2-3; the D gene is possibly TRBD2 (6 bases). V was trimmed by 4 bases and J by 7 bases, leaving 16 bases between them. The germline CDR1 and CDR2 sequences are SGHKS and YYEKEE (reference sequence). The CDR3 extends over 14 amino acids. In DNA form, the CDR3 reads TGTGCCAGCAGCGATTCCACTAGCTCAAATACGCAGTATTTT. Its translation: CASSDSTSSNTQYF.

The rearrangement joins TRBV21-1 to TRBJ2-1; the table's D call TRBD2 went unverified against the DNA. TRBV21-1 is a pseudogene segment. This CDR3 comprises 21 residues. The CDR3 reads CASSNHGAGLAGDVAYNEQFF. CDR3 sequence (DNA): TGTGCCAGCAGCAACCACGGGGCGGGACTAGCGGGAGACGTCGCCTACAATGAGCAGTTCTTC.

The chain couples TRBV4-1 to TRBJ2-7; TRBD2 might be the D (7 bases). V lost 3 bases to trimming and J lost 3 bases, with 18 bases between them. The CDR3 has 16 residues. Germline CDR1 reads MGHRA; CDR2 reads YSYEKL. The CDR3 DNA sequence: TGCGCCAGCAGCCACTTCCCCGGGGGGCTAGTCTACGAGCAGTACTTC. Protein sequence: CASSHFPGGLVYEQYF.

The rearrangement uses TRBV11-2 and TRBJ2-5, with D perhaps assigned TRBD1 or TRBD2 (5 bases each). This CDR3 region has 13 residues. Germline CDR1 and CDR2: SGHAT and FQNNGV. Between the trimmed V and J ends, which lost 3 bases and 1 base, there was a span of 6 bases. CDR3 sequence reads: CASSLGRQETQYF. The CDR3 DNA sequence: TGTGCCAGCAGCTTGGGACGCCAAGAGACCCAGTACTTC.

This clone was counted a single time. This chain joins TRBV11-2 and TRBJ1-4, with D hard to call. The V end lost 8 bases, the J end lost 1 base, and 17 bases lay between the germline ends. The CDR3 has 16 residues. The germline CDR1 and CDR2 sequences are SGHAT and FQNNGV. The CDR3 loop is CASRPAAGRTNEKLFF. Here the CDR3 DNA reads TGTGCCAGCCGACCCGCAGCGGGGAGAACTAATGAAAAACTGTTTTTT.

The chain recombines TRBV5-1 with TRBJ1-1; D remains ambiguous. V was shortened by 0 bases and J by 7 bases, with 13 bases between the two germline ends. The CDR3 runs 14 residues. Per germline, CDR1 SGHRS and CDR2 YFSETQ. The CDR3 region is CASSLGYSGGEAFF. Here the CDR3 DNA reads TGCGCCAGCAGCTTGGGTTATTCGGGTGGTGAAGCTTTCTTT.

The rearrangement uses TRBV18 and TRBJ1-3, with D hard to call. The CDR3 has 14 residues. V shed 7 bases and J shed 0 bases, with 10 bases lying between them. CDR1 is KGHSH and CDR2 is LQKENI in the germline V gene. The CDR3 is CASLNRNSGNTIYF. The DNA for the CDR3 is TGTGCCAGCTTAAATAGAAACTCTGGAAACACCATATATTTT.

The V and J genes are TRBV7-9 and TRBJ1-3; D is unresolved. The CDR3 covers 15 residues. Germline V lookup: CDR1 SEHNR, CDR2 FQNEAQ (reference sequence). Trimming took 3 bases from V and 4 from J, leaving 13 bases between them. Written as DNA, the CDR3 is TGTGCCAGCAGCTTCTCCGGAGGGTACGGAAACACCATATATTTT. It encodes CASSFSGGYGNTIYF.